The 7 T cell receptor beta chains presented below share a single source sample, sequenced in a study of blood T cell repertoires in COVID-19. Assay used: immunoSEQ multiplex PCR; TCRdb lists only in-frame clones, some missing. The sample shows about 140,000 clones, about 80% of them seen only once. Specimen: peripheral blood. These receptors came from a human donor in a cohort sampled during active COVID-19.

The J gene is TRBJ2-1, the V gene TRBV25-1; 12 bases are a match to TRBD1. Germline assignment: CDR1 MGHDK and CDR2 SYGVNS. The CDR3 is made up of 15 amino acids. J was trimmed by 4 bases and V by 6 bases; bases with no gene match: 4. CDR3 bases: TGTGCCAGCAGCCCGGGACAGGGGGCGTACAATGAGCAGTTCTTC. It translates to CASSPGQGAYNEQFF.

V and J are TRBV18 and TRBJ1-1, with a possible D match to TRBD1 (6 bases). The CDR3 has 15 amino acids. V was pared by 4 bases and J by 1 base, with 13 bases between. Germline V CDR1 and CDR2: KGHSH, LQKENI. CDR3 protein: CASSQNRVENTEAFF. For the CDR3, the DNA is TGTGCCAGCTCACAGAACAGGGTTGAGAACACTGAAGCTTTCTTT.

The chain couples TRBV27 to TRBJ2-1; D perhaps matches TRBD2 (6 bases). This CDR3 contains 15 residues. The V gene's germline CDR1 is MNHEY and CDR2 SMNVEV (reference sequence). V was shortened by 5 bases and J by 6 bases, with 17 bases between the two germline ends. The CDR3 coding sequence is TGTGCCAGCAGTGCCCCCAGACTAGGGAGCAATGAGCAGTTCTTC. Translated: CASSAPRLGSNEQFF.

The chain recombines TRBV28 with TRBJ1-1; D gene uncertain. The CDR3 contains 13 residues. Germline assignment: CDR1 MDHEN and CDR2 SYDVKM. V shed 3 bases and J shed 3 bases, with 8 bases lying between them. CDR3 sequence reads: CASSFRRYTEAFF. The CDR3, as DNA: TGTGCCAGCAGTTTCCGGAGATACACTGAAGCTTTCTTT. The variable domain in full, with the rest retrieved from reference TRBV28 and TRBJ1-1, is DVKVTQSSRYLVKRTGEKVFLECVQDMDHENMFWYRQDPGLGLRLIYFSYDVKMKEKGDIPEGYSVSREKKERFSLILESASTNQTSMYLCASSFRRYTEAFFGQGTRLTVV.

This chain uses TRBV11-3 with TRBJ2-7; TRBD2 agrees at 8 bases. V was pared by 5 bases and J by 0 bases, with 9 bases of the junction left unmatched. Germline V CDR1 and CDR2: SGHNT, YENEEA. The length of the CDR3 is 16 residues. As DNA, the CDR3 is TGTGCCAGCAGCCTCACCGGGACTAGTACCTCCTACGAGCAGTACTTC. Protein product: CASSLTGTSTSYEQYF.

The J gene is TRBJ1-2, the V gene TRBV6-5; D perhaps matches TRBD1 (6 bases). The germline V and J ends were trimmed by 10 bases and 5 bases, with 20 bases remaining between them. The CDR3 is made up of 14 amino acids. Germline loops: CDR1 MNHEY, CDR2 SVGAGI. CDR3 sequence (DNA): TGTGCCACCAAGCCTGACAGGAACGCATATGGCTACACCTTC. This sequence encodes CATKPDRNAYGYTF.

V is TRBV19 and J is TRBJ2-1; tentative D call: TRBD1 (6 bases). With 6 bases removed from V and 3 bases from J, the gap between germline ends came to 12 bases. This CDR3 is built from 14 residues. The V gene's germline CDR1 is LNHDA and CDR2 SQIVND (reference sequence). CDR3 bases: TGTGCCAGTAGCATTCGGGACAACTACAATGAGCAGTTCTTC. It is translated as CASSIRDNYNEQFF. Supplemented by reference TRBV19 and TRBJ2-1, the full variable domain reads DGGITQSPKYLFRKEGQNVTLSCEQNLNHDAMYWYRQDPGQGLRLIYYSQIVNDFQKGDIAEGYSVSREKKESFPLTVTSAQKNPTAFYLCASSIRDNYNEQFFGPGTRLTVL.